Each of the 6 T cell receptor beta chains below was sequenced from the same sample in a study of blood T cell repertoires in COVID-19. Produced via immunoSEQ multiplex PCR; TCRdb's table is partial and in-frame only. The profile shows 260,000 or so clones, roughly 88% of them singletons. Material for sequencing was peripheral blood. These receptors were taken from a man in his late teens or twenties with active or convalescent COVID-19.

The V call is TRBV7-9, the J call TRBJ1-2, with D hard to call. There are 14 residues in the CDR3. Germline CDR1 reads SEHNR; CDR2 reads FQNEAQ (reference sequence). V lost 2 bases and J lost 8, with 15 bases in between. CDR3 nucleotides: TGTGCCAGCAGCTTAAATACCAGCCCCAGGGGCTACACCTTC. Translation: CASSLNTSPRGYTF. Drawing the rest from reference TRBV7-9 and TRBJ1-2, the complete variable domain is DTGVSQNPRHKITKRGQNVTFRCDPISEHNRLYWYRQTLGQGPEFLTYFQNEAQLEKSRLLSDRFSAERPKGSFSTLEIQRTEQGDSAMYLCASSLNTSPRGYTFGSGTRLTVV.

The chain combines TRBV7-9 with TRBJ1-2; 7 bases agree with TRBD1. CDR1 is SEHNR, CDR2 FQNEAQ, per germline (reference sequence). This CDR3 comprises 13 residues. With 4 bases clipped from V and 2 bases from J, the junction kept 1 base outside the gene matches. The CDR3 region is CASSSGQNYGYTF. As DNA, the CDR3 is TGTGCCAGCAGCTCGGGACAGAACTATGGCTACACCTTC.

The chain joins TRBV11-2 to TRBJ2-7; the match to TRBD1 covers 7 bases. This CDR3 contains 13 residues. V lost 5 bases to trimming and J lost 4 bases; unmatched junction nucleotides: 5. Germline V gene sequence: CDR1 SGHAT, CDR2 FQNNGV. CDR3 region: CASSPPGQYEQYF. The CDR3 region has the DNA TGTGCCAGCAGCCCCCCGGGACAGTACGAGCAGTACTTC.

The chain recombines TRBV27 with TRBJ1-6, with 7 bases lining up with TRBD1. V was clipped by 6 bases and J by 3 bases; unmatched bases: 5. Germline V gene data show CDR1 as MNHEY and CDR2 as SMNVEV (reference sequence). The CDR3 has 15 amino acids. CDR3 amino acids: CASRGDRNYNSPLHF. The CDR3 coding sequence is TGTGCCAGCAGAGGGGACAGAAACTATAATTCACCCCTCCACTTT.

The V and J genes are TRBV11-2 and TRBJ2-7; TRBD1 aligns across 9 bases. The J segment lost 6 bases and the V segment lost 5 bases, leaving 8 bases of the junction unmatched. Germline CDR1 is SGHAT and CDR2 is FQNNGV. CDR3 length: 14 amino acids. The CDR3 DNA reads TGTGCCAGCAGCCCAGGGGACAGGGCTGGCGAGCAGTACTTC. Translated, it gives CASSPGDRAGEQYF.

The chain links TRBV2 to TRBJ1-2; TRBD1 is a possible D gene (5 bases). Deletions cut 4 bases from V and 4 bases from J, with 19 bases between. Germline V lookup: CDR1 SNHLY, CDR2 FYNNEI. This CDR3 contains 16 residues. The CDR3: CASSVEPLRESYGYTF. Here the CDR3 DNA reads TGTGCCAGCAGTGTAGAACCACTCAGGGAATCCTATGGCTACACCTTC. The whole variable domain, filled in from reference TRBV2 and TRBJ1-2, reads EPEVTQTPSHQVTQMGQEVILRCVPISNHLYFYWYRQILGQKVEFLVSFYNNEISEKSEIFDDQFSVERPDGSNFTLKIRSTKLEDSAMYFCASSVEPLRESYGYTFGSGTRLTVV.